This T cell receptor beta chain was documented in a study of shared clonotypes between healthy human individuals. Broader study findings: Despite large depth, sorted-subset datasets appeared incompletely sequenced. Generally, naive subsets came out with larger estimated richness than memory subsets. Specimens sampled were limited to blood, with tissue repertoires likely differing.

The data were produced by immunoSEQ multiplex PCR, yet TCRdb's version contains in-frame clones alone and is incomplete. The sample has about 2.4 million clones; 93% are singletons. Notes on this clone: Its antigen remains unidentified.

The clonotype comes from a man younger than 35 in good health. Some clones in this sample may be carry-over from other donors' samples. Material for sequencing was naive CD4+ T cells from PBMCs. Described subset: CD45RA+ positively selected.

The CDR3 DNA sequence: TGTGCCAGCAGTTATATTCGGGGAGCAGATACGCAGTATTTT. Translating gives CASSYIRGADTQYF. This chain links TRBV6-5 with TRBJ2-3, with a weak D call TRBD2 (5 bases). This CDR3 region has 14 residues. The V gene's germline CDR1 is MNHEY and CDR2 SVGAGI. Trimming removed 3 bases at V and 4 bases at J, with 11 bases between.